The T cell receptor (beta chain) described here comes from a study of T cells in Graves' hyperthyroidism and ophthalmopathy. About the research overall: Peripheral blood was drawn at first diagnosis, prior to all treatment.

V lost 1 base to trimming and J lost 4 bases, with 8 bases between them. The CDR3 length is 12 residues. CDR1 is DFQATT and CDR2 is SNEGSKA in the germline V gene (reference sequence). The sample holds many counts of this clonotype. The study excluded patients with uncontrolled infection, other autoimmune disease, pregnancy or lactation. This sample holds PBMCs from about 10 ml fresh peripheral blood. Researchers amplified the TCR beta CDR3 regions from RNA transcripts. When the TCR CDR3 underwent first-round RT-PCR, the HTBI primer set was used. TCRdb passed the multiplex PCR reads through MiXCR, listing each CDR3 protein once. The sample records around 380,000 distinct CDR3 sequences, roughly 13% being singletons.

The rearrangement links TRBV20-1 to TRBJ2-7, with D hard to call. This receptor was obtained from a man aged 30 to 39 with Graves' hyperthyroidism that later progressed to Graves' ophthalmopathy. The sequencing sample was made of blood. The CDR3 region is CSARAQGYEQYF. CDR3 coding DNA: TGCAGTGCTAGAGCGCAAGGTTACGAGCAGTACTTC.